This T cell receptor (beta chain) is drawn from a study of blood T cell repertoires in COVID-19. The wider study: Samples came from the United States, Italy and Spain, spanning acute and convalescent COVID-19. PBMCs, B-cell-depleted T cells, or T cells provided the cDNA or gDNA that made up the material.

Original data processing: Cell counts per sample came from amplifying reference gene primers. The assay was immunoSEQ multiplex PCR, and TCRdb's table has in-frame clones only and misses some. The DNA was the basis for D and trimming; V, J and clone size are from that table. Of some 100,000 clones listed, approximately 92% were seen once; the top ten hold roughly 6.4%. This clonotype originated in a woman aged 55-69 years with active COVID-19. The sequenced sample consisted of peripheral blood.

The CDR3 is CASSLVGRDNTEAFF. In DNA form, the CDR3 reads TGCGCCAGCAGCTTGGTGGGGAGGGACAACACTGAAGCTTTCTTT. This chain connects TRBV5-1 to TRBJ1-1, with a weak D call TRBD1 (5 bases). CDR1 and CDR2 (germline): SGHRS, YFSETQ. This CDR3 contains 15 residues. V lost 0 bases and J lost 2, with 11 bases in between.